These 29 T cell receptor beta chains originate from one sample sequenced in a study of cytomegalovirus exposure and HLA in healthy donors. PCR primers comprised 60 Vbeta and 13 Jbeta primers. Sequenced by immunoSEQ multiplex PCR; TCRdb stores in-frame clones only, minus some. The sample has 120,000 or so clones; over 9.5% are singletons. The specimen was PBMCs. These receptors all come from a woman aged 18-29 years in good health and CMV-seropositive.

V usage is TRBV2 and J usage is TRBJ1-2; D is unclear. The CDR3 is made up of 12 amino acids. Germline CDR1 SNHLY, CDR2 FYNNEI. The V end lost 7 bases, the J end lost 6 bases, and 12 bases lay between the germline ends. The DNA for the CDR3 is TGTGCCAGCACCCCTGAGTTTAATGGCTACACCTTC. Residues: CASTPEFNGYTF. The full variable domain, with the rest looked up from reference TRBV2 and TRBJ1-2, is EPEVTQTPSHQVTQMGQEVILRCVPISNHLYFYWYRQILGQKVEFLVSFYNNEISEKSEIFDDQFSVERPDGSNFTLKIRSTKLEDSAMYFCASTPEFNGYTFGSGTRLTVV.

The genes are TRBV9 and TRBJ2-1; D is possibly TRBD2 (6 bases). This CDR3 contains 12 residues. The V gene lost 5 bases and the J gene lost 10 bases, with 13 bases spanning the gap. Germline values: CDR1 SGDLS, CDR2 YYNGEE. This chain's CDR3 is CASRGDSLEQFF. CDR3 sequence (DNA): TGTGCCAGCAGAGGGGACTCCTTGGAGCAGTTCTTC.

This clone was seen more than once but under ten times. The chain is built from TRBV4-2 and TRBJ2-1, with D unresolved. Trimming shortened V by 1 base and J by 3 bases, and 7 bases separated the two germline ends. CDR3 size: 14 residues. The germline CDR1 and CDR2 sequences are LGHNA and YNFKEQ. The CDR3 sequence is CASSQGADYNEQFF. CDR3 coding DNA: TGTGCCAGCAGCCAAGGGGCAGACTACAATGAGCAGTTCTTC.

This clone has just a few counts. The V and J genes are TRBV11-3 and TRBJ2-3; no clear D gene. Trimming stripped 3 bases from V and 3 bases from J, with 13 bases between. Germline values: CDR1 SGHNT, CDR2 YENEEA. This CDR3 has 15 residues. CDR3 amino acids: CASSFELLKTDTQYF. The CDR3 bases are TGTGCCAGCAGCTTTGAGCTATTAAAAACAGATACGCAGTATTTT.

The V call is TRBV27, the J call TRBJ2-1; 13 bases are a match to TRBD2. V was clipped by 1 base and J by 5 bases; unmatched bases: 5. The CDR3 has 17 residues. Germline values: CDR1 MNHEY, CDR2 SMNVEV (reference sequence). The DNA of the CDR3 is TGTGCCAGCAGTTTATTTGCCGGACTAGCGGGAGACAATGAGCAGTTCTTC. Its protein is CASSLFAGLAGDNEQFF.

This clone was seen a handful of times. This chain joins TRBV5-1 and TRBJ2-5, with 7 positions matching TRBD2. Germline V lookup: CDR1 SGHRS, CDR2 YFSETQ. J was trimmed by 2 bases and V by 0 bases; bases with no gene match: 7. The CDR3 has 16 residues. The CDR3: CASSLGAGLQQETQYF. CDR3 nucleotide sequence: TGCGCCAGCAGCTTGGGGGCGGGACTACAACAAGAGACCCAGTACTTC.

This clone was seen a handful of times. The chain joins TRBV28 to TRBJ2-2; 9 bases agree with TRBD2. The CDR3 covers 15 residues. Germline V gives CDR1 MDHEN, CDR2 SYDVKM. After removal of 5 bases from V and 6 bases from J, the junction contained 7 bases not matched to a gene. DNA for the CDR3: TGTGCCAGCAGTCTTAGCGGGAGTATCCCCGGGGAGCTGTTTTTT. Translation: CASSLSGSIPGELFF.

The chain couples TRBV5-1 to TRBJ1-5; D call uncertain. V lost 0 bases to trimming and J lost 6 bases, with 7 bases between them. The CDR3 runs 13 residues. Germline V gives CDR1 SGHRS, CDR2 YFSETQ. Here the CDR3 reads CASSLEPGQPQHF. The CDR3, as DNA: TGCGCCAGCAGCTTGGAGCCCGGTCAGCCCCAGCATTTT. The full variable domain, rest sourced from reference TRBV5-1 and TRBJ1-5, is KAGVTQTPRYLIKTRGQQVTLSCSPISGHRSVSWYQQTPGQGLQFLFEYFSETQRNKGNFPGRFSGRQFSNSRSEMNVSTLELGDSALYLCASSLEPGQPQHFGDGTRLSIL.

This clone has more than one count but fewer than ten. The V call is TRBV5-1, the J call TRBJ2-3; the match to TRBD2 covers 11 bases. Germline CDR1 and CDR2: SGHRS and YFSETQ. Losses at the gene ends were 4 bases for V and 5 bases for J; bases not matched to a gene: 6. This CDR3 is built from 15 residues. CDR3 nucleotides: TGCGCCAGCAGCCTTAGCGGGAGGGCCGTAGATACGCAGTATTTT. Residues: CASSLSGRAVDTQYF.

This clone showed up just a few times. The chain is built from TRBV15 and TRBJ2-1; TRBD2 matches at 7 bases. CDR1 and CDR2 from the germline V gene are LNHNV and YYDKDF (reference sequence). The CDR3 is made up of 16 amino acids. J lost 3 bases, V lost 0 bases, and 5 bases had no gene match. The CDR3 nucleotides are TGTGCCACCAGCAGAGAGTCGGGCGGGAGCTACAATGAGCAGTTCTTC. This gives the protein CATSRESGGSYNEQFF.

The J gene is TRBJ2-7, the V gene TRBV6-5, with TRBD1 matching over 8 bases. V lost 0 bases, J lost 4 bases, and 2 bases stayed unmatched. This CDR3 has 14 residues. Germline CDR1 and CDR2: MNHEY and SVGAGI. CDR3 sequence reads: CASSYSGQGYEQYF. In DNA form, the CDR3 reads TGTGCCAGCAGTTACTCCGGACAGGGTTACGAGCAGTACTTC.

V is TRBV29-1 and J is TRBJ2-7; 7 bases are a match to TRBD2. CDR3 size: 12 residues. Germline V gene sequence: CDR1 SQVTM, CDR2 ANQGSEA. Trimming at V came to 3 bases and at J to 5 bases, leaving 4 bases not matched to a gene. The CDR3 protein is CSVDFGGDEQYF. CDR3 DNA sequence: TGCAGCGTTGACTTTGGGGGGGACGAGCAGTACTTC.

This clone turned up a few times. The chain couples TRBV5-1 to TRBJ1-1; no definite D call. The CDR3 covers 14 residues. CDR1 is SGHRS, CDR2 YFSETQ, per germline. Trimming cost V 1 base and J 2 bases, with 9 bases left between them. The CDR3 is CASSLNTGNTEAFF. CDR3 DNA: TGCGCCAGCAGCTTGAACACGGGAAACACTGAAGCTTTCTTT.

This clone was recorded a few times. The chain is built from TRBV28 and TRBJ2-7, with a possible D match to TRBD1 (6 bases). Deletions cut 6 bases from V and 1 base from J, with 13 bases between. The germline V gene has CDR1 MDHEN and CDR2 SYDVKM. The CDR3 is made up of 14 amino acids. The CDR3: CASSKERGSYEQYF. The CDR3 DNA sequence: TGTGCCAGCAGCAAGGAAAGGGGGTCCTACGAGCAGTACTTC.

V gene TRBV5-1 combines with J gene TRBJ2-1; 8 bases match TRBD2. This CDR3 comprises 16 residues. The germline CDR1 and CDR2 sequences are SGHRS and YFSETQ. J lost 6 bases, V lost 1 base, and 9 bases had no gene match. The CDR3 DNA sequence: TGCGCCAGCAGCTTGATGGCGGGAGGCGGCTCCAATGAGCAGTTCTTC. Amino acid sequence: CASSLMAGGGSNEQFF. The entire variable domain, with the rest obtained from reference TRBV5-1 and TRBJ2-1, is as follows: KAGVTQTPRYLIKTRGQQVTLSCSPISGHRSVSWYQQTPGQGLQFLFEYFSETQRNKGNFPGRFSGRQFSNSRSEMNVSTLELGDSALYLCASSLMAGGGSNEQFFGPGTRLTVL.

This clone was recorded a few times. V gene TRBV19 combines with J gene TRBJ1-1, with 10 bases matching TRBD1. The CDR3 runs to 14 residues. Trimming cost V 4 bases and J 10 bases; bases outside gene matches: 9. CDR1 and CDR2 from the germline V gene are LNHDA and SQIVND (reference sequence). The CDR3 here is CASSTRQGTGVAFF. The CDR3 DNA reads as TGTGCCAGTAGTACCCGCCAGGGGACAGGGGTAGCTTTCTTT.

This clone was detected a few times. V gene TRBV5-1 combines with J gene TRBJ2-7; D is possibly TRBD2 (6 bases). Germline-derived CDR1 and CDR2 are SGHRS and YFSETQ. The CDR3 contains 15 residues. The V and J ends lost 4 bases and 5 bases respectively, with 19 bases between them. The CDR3 reads CASSRSAGIGDEQYF. CDR3 DNA: TGCGCCAGCAGCCGGAGCGCGGGAATAGGGGACGAGCAGTACTTC.

Only one count was recorded for this clone. The chain employs TRBV19 and TRBJ2-3; the D gene is possibly TRBD2 (6 bases). CDR3 length: 16 amino acids. Trimming took off 3 bases at V and 0 bases at J, with 13 bases between the two ends. Per the germline V gene, CDR1 is LNHDA and CDR2 is SQIVND (reference sequence). CDR3 sequence: CASSILGGGSTDTQYF. The CDR3, as DNA: TGTGCCAGTAGTATTCTGGGAGGTGGGAGCACAGATACGCAGTATTTT. Combining the CDR3 with reference TRBV19 and TRBJ2-3 gives the whole variable domain DGGITQSPKYLFRKEGQNVTLSCEQNLNHDAMYWYRQDPGQGLRLIYYSQIVNDFQKGDIAEGYSVSREKKESFPLTVTSAQKNPTAFYLCASSILGGGSTDTQYFGPGTRLTVL.

This clone was picked up a small number of times. J is TRBJ1-1 and V is TRBV14; 8 nucleotides align to TRBD1. The germline V gene encodes CDR1 SGHDN and CDR2 FVKESK. CDR3 length: 13 amino acids. The V and J ends lost 4 bases and 5 bases, in that order; junction bases with no gene match: 3. CDR3 region: CASSLQGGTEAFF. The CDR3, as DNA: TGTGCCAGCAGCCTACAGGGGGGGACTGAAGCTTTCTTT.

There are a few counts of this clone. The chain carries TRBV20-1 and TRBJ1-1; perhaps TRBD1 as D (5 bases). Trimming removed 3 bases from V and 11 bases from J, with 13 bases in between. Germline V CDR1 and CDR2: DFQATT, SNEGSKA (reference sequence). The CDR3 is made up of 11 amino acids. The CDR3 loop reads CSASPGIGAFF. The CDR3 bases are TGCAGTGCTAGCCCAGGGATTGGGGCTTTCTTT.

This sequence joins TRBV29-1 and TRBJ2-5; TRBD2 agrees at 9 bases. The CDR3 is made up of 13 amino acids. V shed 5 bases, J shed 1 base, and the junction held 2 bases outside the gene matches. Germline V lookup: CDR1 SQVTM, CDR2 ANQGSEA. In nucleotides, the CDR3 is TGCAGCGTTAGCGGGAGGCTCCAAGAGACCCAGTACTTC. It yields the protein CSVSGRLQETQYF.

V is TRBV10-1 and J is TRBJ1-4; 8 bases match TRBD1. The CDR3 consists of 16 residues. Trimming at V came to 8 bases and at J to 3 bases, leaving 11 bases not matched to a gene. The germline V gene has CDR1 WNHNN and CDR2 SYGVQD (reference sequence). The CDR3 sequence is CASLVGQGISNEKLFF. CDR3 DNA: TGCGCCAGCCTAGTAGGACAGGGTATCTCTAATGAAAAACTGTTTTTT.

V usage is TRBV7-6 and J usage is TRBJ2-5; no definite D call. The J call is uncertain, as TRBJ2-7 better fits the DNA end. Germline CDR1 and CDR2: SGHVS and FNYEAQ. This CDR3 is 14 amino acids long. DNA for the CDR3: TGTGCCAGCAGCTTAACCCCGAATAACTACGAGCAGTACTTC. As protein: CASSLTPNNYEQYF.

The chain uses TRBV18 and TRBJ1-5, with D perhaps TRBD1 (5 bases). With 5 bases removed from V and 3 bases from J, the gap between germline ends came to 14 bases. From germline, CDR1 is KGHSH and CDR2 LQKENI. The CDR3 runs to 15 residues. CDR3 amino acids: CASSSSAGHNQPQHF. Here the CDR3 DNA reads TGTGCCAGCTCATCCTCGGCAGGGCACAATCAGCCCCAGCATTTT.

Turning to this clone: One junction end does not reproduce the germline sequence, and a read error may be involved. The sample holds other DNA sequences that translate to the same CDR3. The chain carries TRBV7-7 and TRBJ2-1, with unresolved D. Germline V gene data show CDR1 as SSHAT and CDR2 as FNYEAQ (reference sequence). CDR3 length: 13 residues. CDR3 protein: CASSLGQYNEQFF. The CDR3 DNA sequence: TGTGCTAGCAGCTTAGGTCAGTACAATGAGCAGTTCTTC. Variable domain in full (rest from reference TRBV7-7 and TRBJ2-1): GAGVSQSPRYKVTKRGQDVTLRCDPISSHATLYWYQQALGQGPEFLTYFNYEAQPDKSGLPSDRFSAERPEGSISTLTIQRTEQRDSAMYRCASSLGQYNEQFFGPGTRLTVL.

This clone has only a few counts. The chain joins TRBV2 to TRBJ1-1, with 12 bases identical to TRBD1. Germline V CDR1 and CDR2: SNHLY, FYNNEI. The CDR3 has 13 amino acids. J lost 6 bases, V lost 6 bases, and 2 bases had no gene match. CDR3 region: CASRGQGAAEAFF. In nucleotides, the CDR3 is TGTGCCAGCAGGGGACAGGGGGCCGCTGAAGCTTTCTTT.

The chain combines TRBV6-9 with TRBJ2-5; no clear D. Germline CDR1 reads MNHGY; CDR2 reads SVAAGI. This CDR3 has 18 residues. V was trimmed by 0 bases and J by 3 bases, leaving 20 bases between them. The CDR3 nucleotides read TGTGCCAGCAGTTATTCGACTTTGGCGGCAGCCAGAGAAGAGACCCAGTACTTC. This gives the protein CASSYSTLAAAREETQYF.

By share, this clone counts as medium-sized (0.01 to 0.1%). V is TRBV6-4 and J is TRBJ2-1; TRBD1 agrees at 9 bases. V shed 3 bases, J shed 8 bases, and the junction held 2 bases outside the gene matches. Germline-derived CDR1 and CDR2 are MRHNA and SNTAGT. The CDR3 extends over 13 amino acids. CDR3: CASSERDRDEQFF. The CDR3 coding sequence is TGTGCCAGCAGTGAAAGGGACAGGGATGAGCAGTTCTTC.

This sequence joins TRBV7-9 and TRBJ2-7; no firm D call. Germline CDR1 and CDR2: SEHNR and FQNEAQ (reference sequence). The CDR3 totals 11 residues. V lost 9 bases and J 6 bases, leaving 12 bases between the germline ends. CDR3 region: CASLSAREQYF. The CDR3 region has the DNA TGTGCCAGTTTGAGTGCCCGCGAGCAGTACTTC.